This T cell receptor (beta chain) was identified in a study of blood T cell repertoires in COVID-19. Study at large: Samples taken during acute and convalescent COVID-19 were collected in the United States, Italy and Spain. In each case, the material was cDNA or gDNA derived from T cells, B-cell-depleted T cells, or PBMCs.

The Seattle site enrolled patients during active infection and followed them longitudinally. Profiled with immunoSEQ multiplex PCR; TCRdb holds only in-frame clones, not every one. The sample carries a few hundred thousand clones, around 87% recorded once. The ends were cut back, 2 bases at V and 3 bases at J, with 7 bases in the middle. Germline values: CDR1 LGHNA, CDR2 YSLEER. There are 13 residues in the CDR3. Sequenced sample: peripheral blood. V and J are TRBV4-3 and TRBJ1-2, with a tentative D call TRBD1 (5 bases). This receptor was obtained from an older woman with COVID-19, enrolled during active disease. CDR3 sequence (DNA): TGCGCCAGCAGCCAACAAGGGGACTATGGCTACACCTTC. It yields the protein CASSQQGDYGYTF.